A selection of T cell receptor beta chains follows, all from one sample in a study of T-cell memory formation after mild COVID-19. In TCRdb, the 5' RACE reads were re-called with MiXCR into one record per CDR3 protein. This table has some 600,000 distinct CDR3 sequences, around 16% appearing once. Sequenced input: PBMCs or a T cell subset sorted from them (not recorded which). The origin of the receptors is an adult woman who had mild COVID-19 (a few samples of this study predate the infection). Cell type and time point are not known. Both conserved end residues are part of each CDR3. Each record gives: CDR3 DNA, CDR3 protein, clone size, J gene, D gene, V gene. D genes are given only for firm matches. The size of a clone is reported for some rows only, either as once, few or many, or as a class for expanded clones.

TGTGCCAGCAGCCAAGATCCCCGGGAGCGATTGAGCTACAATGAGCAGTTCTTC,CASSQDPRERLSYNEQFF,-,TRBJ2-1,-,TRBV4-2
TGCGCCAGCAGCTTGGGGGAGATGCGAAGGGGCACAGATACGCAGTATTTT,CASSLGEMRRGTDTQYF,many,TRBJ2-3,-,TRBV5-1
TGCGCCAGCAGCCAAAACCCGGGACTAGCTTCAGATACGCAGTATTTT,CASSQNPGLASDTQYF,few,TRBJ2-3,TRBD2,TRBV4-3
TGTGCCAGCAGCCCCCGGGCCGATGGTTATGGCTACACCTTC,CASSPRADGYGYTF,-,TRBJ1-2,-,TRBV12-3/TRBV12-4
TGTGCCAGCAGCCAACTTATGACCTACACCGGGGAGCTGTTTTTT,CASSQLMTYTGELFF,-,TRBJ2-2,-,TRBV5-6
TGTGCCAGCTCCCCCCAAACACAGGTAAACGCTGAAGCTTTCTTT,CASSPQTQVNAEAFF,-,TRBJ1-1,-,TRBV27
TGTGCCAGCAGCCCTGCACAGGGACGGGGCACCATATATTTT,CASSPAQGRGTIYF,few,TRBJ1-3,-,TRBV12-1
TGTGCCAGCAGCTTAGGATGGGGGGCATCTGGGGCCAACGTCCTGACTTTC,CASSLGWGASGANVLTF,-,TRBJ2-6,-,TRBV11-3
TGCGCCAGCAGCTTGCTACAGGGAAAGTACAATGAGCAGTTCTTC,CASSLLQGKYNEQFF,few,TRBJ2-1,-,TRBV5-1
TGCAGTGCTAGAGTCCTAGCGAGCACAGATACGCAGTATTTT,CSARVLASTDTQYF,-,TRBJ2-3,-,TRBV20-1
TGTGCCAGCAGTCCCTCCGCCTTCACTGAAGCTTTCTTT,CASSPSAFTEAFF,many,TRBJ1-1,-,TRBV5-6
TGTGCCATCCGAAACAGGAAAACCGGGGAGCTGTTTTTT,CAIRNRKTGELFF,-,TRBJ2-2,-,TRBV24-1
TGTGCCAGCAGCTTACACGCTAACTATGGCTACACCTTC,CASSLHANYGYTF,-,TRBJ1-2,-,TRBV7-2
TGTGCCAGCAGTTACTCGATACAGGGATCAGATACGCAGTATTTT,CASSYSIQGSDTQYF,few,TRBJ2-3,-,TRBV6-5
TGTGCCAGCAGCTTAGTCCATAGCAATCAGCCCCAGCATTTT,CASSLVHSNQPQHF,few,TRBJ1-5,-,TRBV7-9
TGTGCCTGGAGAACAGGCCCGCTAGAGTCCGAGCAGTACTTC,CAWRTGPLESEQYF,few,TRBJ2-7,-,TRBV30
TGTGCCACCAGTGATCGGACAGGGAACCTTGGCCAGTTCTTC,CATSDRTGNLGQFF,few,TRBJ2-1,TRBD1,TRBV24-1
TGTGCCAGCAGCTTGGGACAAGCACCCTACGAGCAGTACTTC,CASSLGQAPYEQYF,-,TRBJ2-7,-,TRBV5-6
TGCAGTGCTAGTGTAGCGGGAGCTTTCTACAATGAGCAGTTCTTC,CSASVAGAFYNEQFF,few,TRBJ2-1,TRBD2,TRBV20-1
TGTGCCAGCAGCCGCGACAGGGGGGAGAATCAGCCCCAGCATTTT,CASSRDRGENQPQHF,-,TRBJ1-5,TRBD1,TRBV6-5
TGTGCCAGCAGCCCGGGAGGACTAGCGGGAGGTGATGAGCAGTTCTTC,CASSPGGLAGGDEQFF,few,TRBJ2-1,TRBD2,TRBV7-9
TGTGCCAGCAGCTTAAGAGGAGGGGGCGACGGGAACACTGAAGCTTTCTTT,CASSLRGGGDGNTEAFF,-,TRBJ1-1,TRBD1,TRBV7-9
TGTGCCAGCTCACCGGGGACAGGGGGCCGGGGCACAGATACGCAGTATTTT,CASSPGTGGRGTDTQYF,many,TRBJ2-3,TRBD1,TRBV18
TGCAGCGTTGCTTTTGGTAGAAGGAACATTCAGTACTTC,CSVAFGRRNIQYF,many,TRBJ2-4,-,TRBV29-1
TGTGCCAGCAGCTCACAACTGGGACTCGATGGCGATGAGCAGTTCTTC,CASSSQLGLDGDEQFF,-,TRBJ2-1,-,TRBV5-4
TGCGCCAGCAGCCAAGAAAGGTTGATCTCTGGGGCCAACGTCCTGACTTTC,CASSQERLISGANVLTF,-,TRBJ2-6,-,TRBV4-3
TGTGCCAGCAGCTTAGTGTGGCGGGAGGGCCAGTCGGATAAAAACATTCAGTACTTC,CASSLVWREGQSDKNIQYF,few,TRBJ2-4,TRBD2,TRBV7-8
TGTGCCACCAGCACCAAGGCCAGGGTCCACGAGCAGTACTTC,CATSTKARVHEQYF,few,TRBJ2-7,-,TRBV15
TGTGCCAGCAGCGCCCACTTCGGGGAGGGGGCTTCTGAAGCTTTCTTT,CASSAHFGEGASEAFF,-,TRBJ1-1,TRBD1,TRBV12-3/TRBV12-4
TGTGCCACCAGCAGAGACGTCGCCCATTCATCCTCTGGGGCCAACGTCCTGACTTTC,CATSRDVAHSSSGANVLTF,-,TRBJ2-6,-,TRBV15
TGTGCCATTCACCAGACGGAGAACACCGGGGAGCTGTTTTTT,CAIHQTENTGELFF,-,TRBJ2-2,-,TRBV6-1
TGTGCCACCAGTGATCCAGGGTCCTCCTACAATGAGCAGTTCTTC,CATSDPGSSYNEQFF,few,TRBJ2-1,-,TRBV24-1
TGCGCCAGCAGCCAAGATGAAGGGCTAGCGGGAGTCCGGAGCACAGATACGCAGTATTTT,CASSQDEGLAGVRSTDTQYF,-,TRBJ2-3,TRBD2,TRBV4-3
TGTGCCAGCAGCTTGAGTAGTGACGGGGAGCTGTTTTTT,CASSLSSDGELFF,few,TRBJ2-2,-,TRBV5-4
TGTGCCAGCAAGCGAGCGGGCTGGAGCTCCTACAATGAGCAGTTCTTC,CASKRAGWSSYNEQFF,-,TRBJ2-1,-,TRBV7-8
TGTGCCAGCAGCCAGATCCCAGGCGCCCGGGAGCTGTTTTTT,CASSQIPGARELFF,few,TRBJ2-2,-,TRBV7-6
TGTGCCAGTAGGGACACTTCCTACGAGCAGTACTTC,CASRDTSYEQYF,-,TRBJ2-7,-,TRBV19
TGTGCCAGCAGTGAAATCGAGGGGACAGGGGGTTACGAGCAGTACTTC,CASSEIEGTGGYEQYF,-,TRBJ2-7,TRBD1,TRBV25-1
TGCGCCAGCAGCTTGGAGCCGCCGGGACAGGGTTACGAGCAGTACTTC,CASSLEPPGQGYEQYF,few,TRBJ2-7,TRBD1,TRBV5-1
TGCAGTTCCGAGGAGTTTTACGGCTACACCTTC,CSSEEFYGYTF,many,TRBJ1-2,-,TRBV29-1
TGCAGCGTTGACGAGAGGGGCTTCCCCTATGGCTACACCTTC,CSVDERGFPYGYTF,few,TRBJ1-2,-,TRBV29-1
TGTGCCAGCAGCTTACCTGCGGGGGGTACTTACCTAGACGAGCAGTACTTC,CASSLPAGGTYLDEQYF,few,TRBJ2-7,TRBD2,TRBV7-7
TGTGCCAGCAGCCCGAGGGGGGCCGGGACTGAGCAGTTCTTC,CASSPRGAGTEQFF,-,TRBJ2-1,-,TRBV7-9
TGTGCCAGCTCACCTTGGGGGGAACCCTCTGGAAACACCATATATTTT,CASSPWGEPSGNTIYF,-,TRBJ1-3,-,TRBV18
TGTGCCAGCAGCTTAGACGGGGGTTCACCCCTCCACTTT,CASSLDGGSPLHF,few,TRBJ1-6,-,TRBV11-2